The 25 T cell receptor beta chains presented below share a single source sample, sequenced in a study of cytomegalovirus exposure and HLA in healthy donors. The PCR made use of 60 Vbeta and 13 Jbeta primers. The assay was immunoSEQ multiplex PCR, and TCRdb's table has in-frame clones only and misses some. The sample has about 130,000 clones, 74% seen once. Sample: PBMCs. The receptors come from a man aged 18-30 years in good health and CMV-seropositive.

This chain joins TRBV6-5 and TRBJ2-1; no clear D. The CDR3 extends over 14 amino acids. Trimming removed 0 bases from V and 3 bases from J, with 6 bases in between. Germline CDR1 reads MNHEY; CDR2 reads SVGAGI. CDR3 nucleotides: TGTGCCAGCAGTTACTCGGGCAACTACAATGAGCAGTTCTTC. Translation: CASSYSGNYNEQFF.

There are a few counts of this clone. DNA for the CDR3: TGTGCCAGCACCTCGTGGAGGGTAGCTAGCAATGAGCAGTTCTTC. As protein: CASTSWRVASNEQFF. The chain combines TRBV27 with TRBJ2-1, with D possibly TRBD2 on 6 matching bases. Trimming removed 7 bases from V and 6 bases from J, with 19 bases in between. The V gene's germline CDR1 is MNHEY and CDR2 SMNVEV (reference sequence). This CDR3 region has 15 residues.

This clone turned up a few times. The V and J genes are TRBV29-1 and TRBJ2-1; 7 bases are a match to TRBD1. This CDR3 comprises 14 residues. CDR1 is SQVTM, CDR2 ANQGSEA, per germline. J gave up 0 bases and V 6 bases, and 5 bases lay outside the gene matches. CDR3 sequence (DNA): TGCAGCGTGGAGACAGGGAGCTCCTACAATGAGCAGTTCTTC. Translation: CSVETGSSYNEQFF.

This clone was recorded only once. The genes are TRBV6-6 and TRBJ1-4; D gene unclear. CDR3 length: 14 residues. The ends were cut back, 6 bases at V and 0 bases at J, with 8 bases in the middle. CDR1 is MNHNY, CDR2 SVGAGI, per germline (reference sequence). CDR3 DNA sequence: TGTGCCAGCAGACACAGTGCAACTAATGAAAAACTGTTTTTT. Translating it yields CASRHSATNEKLFF.

The rearrangement links TRBV9 to TRBJ2-7; 9 bases agree with TRBD1. The CDR3 loop spans 15 amino acids. The junction had 9 bases not matched to a gene; V was cut back by 0 bases and J by 8 bases. Germline values: CDR1 SGDLS, CDR2 YYNGEE. The DNA of the CDR3 is TGTGCCAGCAGCGTAGGAGGGACAGGGTTATACAAGCAGTACTTC. Translating gives CASSVGGTGLYKQYF. Based on the CDR3 plus reference TRBV9 and TRBJ2-7, the full variable domain is DSGVTQTPKHLITATGQRVTLRCSPRSGDLSVYWYQQSLDQGLQFLIQYYNGEERAKGNILERFSAQQFPDLHSELNLSSLELGDSALYFCASSVGGTGLYKQYFGPGTRLTVT.

This chain connects TRBV2 to TRBJ2-7; D is uncertain. V dropped 6 bases and J dropped 0 bases, with 12 bases sitting between them. Germline-derived CDR1 and CDR2 are SNHLY and FYNNEI. This CDR3 contains 14 residues. In nucleotides, the CDR3 is TGTGCCAGCAGCTTAGACATGAGCTCCTACGAGCAGTACTTC. It translates to CASSLDMSSYEQYF.

The chain couples TRBV27 to TRBJ2-1; 10 positions match TRBD1. The CDR3 spans 16 residues. Trimming removed 4 bases from V and 7 bases from J; junction bases left unmatched: 10. Looked up from germline, CDR1 is MNHEY and CDR2 is SMNVEV (reference sequence). This chain's CDR3 is CASSWGTGEIFNEQFF. CDR3 DNA: TGTGCCAGCAGTTGGGGGACAGGGGAAATCTTTAATGAGCAGTTCTTC.

The chain carries TRBV9 and TRBJ2-6, with 10 positions matching TRBD1. J lost 3 bases, V lost 0 bases, and 3 bases had no gene match. This CDR3 comprises 17 residues. The germline V gene has CDR1 SGDLS and CDR2 YYNGEE. This CDR3 reads CASSVGQGAHGANVLTF. DNA of the CDR3: TGTGCCAGCAGCGTAGGACAGGGGGCGCATGGGGCCAACGTCCTGACTTTC.

The chain carries TRBV15 and TRBJ1-2; D is unresolved. CDR3 size: 13 residues. V was pared by 0 bases and J by 5 bases, with 7 bases between. CDR1 is LNHNV and CDR2 is YYDKDF in the germline V gene (reference sequence). CDR3 nucleotides: TGTGCCACCAGCAGAGATGAGGGTTATGGCTACACCTTC. Amino acid sequence: CATSRDEGYGYTF.

The chain is built from TRBV18 and TRBJ1-5; D may be TRBD1 (6 bases). The CDR3 has 16 residues. The germline CDR1 and CDR2 sequences are KGHSH and LQKENI. V was shortened by 4 bases and J by 2 bases, with 15 bases between the two germline ends. CDR3 region: CASSRSQGLGNQPQHF. CDR3 DNA: TGTGCCAGCTCACGCTCACAGGGCCTTGGCAATCAGCCCCAGCATTTT.

The V call is TRBV7-9, the J call TRBJ1-2, with TRBD1 identical over 7 bases. Germline CDR1 SEHNR, CDR2 FQNEAQ (reference sequence). The CDR3 is 14 residues long. After removal of 2 bases from V and 8 bases from J, the junction contained 8 bases not matched to a gene. Here the CDR3 DNA reads TGTGCCAGCAGCTTATCGGGACAGAGTAACGGCTACACCTTC. Its protein product is CASSLSGQSNGYTF.

This chain connects TRBV5-8 to TRBJ2-7; D is perhaps TRBD1 (6 bases). This CDR3 contains 17 residues. Germline-derived CDR1 and CDR2 are SGHTS and YDEGEE. V shed 1 base and J shed 4 bases, with 21 bases lying between them. The CDR3 bases are TGTGCCAGCAGCTTGAATAGGGGCAGGGGATTACGTTACGAGCAGTACTTC. Translating it yields CASSLNRGRGLRYEQYF.

CDR3 sequence reads: CSATKGEGGGYTF. DNA of the CDR3: TGCAGCGCCACTAAGGGTGAGGGTGGTGGCTACACCTTC. The rearrangement links TRBV29-1 to TRBJ1-2; D is undetermined. V lost 7 bases, J lost 7 bases, and 19 bases lay in between. The V gene's germline CDR1 is SQVTM and CDR2 ANQGSEA. CDR3 size: 13 residues.

This clone was counted a few times. The chain combines TRBV5-4 with TRBJ1-1; 7 bases agree with TRBD1. This CDR3 is built from 14 residues. V was clipped by 4 bases and J by 1 base; unmatched bases: 4. The V gene's germline CDR1 is SGHNT and CDR2 YYREEE (reference sequence). CDR3 protein: CASSLGQWNTEAFF. CDR3 nucleotide sequence: TGTGCCAGCAGCCTGGGACAGTGGAACACTGAAGCTTTCTTT.

V gene TRBV11-2 combines with J gene TRBJ1-1; D is uncertain. V was cut by 1 base and J by 4 bases, with 10 bases left in between. Looked up from germline, CDR1 is SGHAT and CDR2 is FQNNGV. The CDR3 consists of 14 residues. CDR3: CASSLVPGSTEAFF. The CDR3 nucleotides read TGTGCCAGCAGCTTAGTTCCGGGATCCACTGAAGCTTTCTTT.

The chain joins TRBV7-2 to TRBJ2-3, with 9 bases lining up with TRBD1. Trimming cost V 5 bases and J 3 bases; bases outside gene matches: 3. Germline V gene data show CDR1 as SGHTA and CDR2 as FQGNSA. This CDR3 spans 14 amino acids. As DNA, the CDR3 is TGTGCCAGCAGCGAACAGGGGGCAACAGATACGCAGTATTTT. Its translation: CASSEQGATDTQYF.

V and J are TRBV5-5 and TRBJ1-1; D uncertain. V shed 3 bases and J shed 6 bases, with 12 bases lying between them. The V gene's germline CDR1 is SGHKS and CDR2 YYEKEE (reference sequence). The CDR3 is 13 residues long. The CDR3 sequence: CASSSLVYSEAFF. CDR3 DNA: TGTGCCAGCAGCTCGCTTGTTTACTCTGAAGCTTTCTTT.

This sequence joins TRBV7-9 and TRBJ1-2, with TRBD1 identical over 7 bases. Germline trimming cut 5 bases from V and 4 bases from J; bases unmatched to any gene: 10. This CDR3 has 15 residues. Germline V gene sequence: CDR1 SEHNR, CDR2 FQNEAQ (reference sequence). The CDR3 region has the DNA TGTGCCAGCAGCCTCCGGGACAGCGCCTTCTATGGCTACACCTTC. Its protein product is CASSLRDSAFYGYTF.

The chain has TRBV10-3 and TRBJ1-5; 8 bases fit TRBD1. Germline CDR1 ENHRY, CDR2 SYGVKD. V trimming: 7 bases; J trimming: 3 bases; junction bases outside the gene matches: 8. The CDR3 is 15 residues long. Here the CDR3 reads CAIKEDREANQPQHF. The CDR3 bases are TGTGCCATCAAAGAGGACAGGGAGGCCAATCAGCCCCAGCATTTT.

The V call is TRBV13, the J call TRBJ2-5; possible D gene TRBD1, 6 bases. The DNA matches TRBJ2-7 better at its end, which makes the J call doubtful. Germline V gene lookup returns CDR1 PRHDT and CDR2 FYEKMQ (reference sequence). This CDR3 comprises 14 residues. The chain's CDR3 is CASSKSGTPYEQYF. The DNA for the CDR3 is TGTGCCAGCAGCAAATCCGGGACACCCTACGAGCAGTACTTC.

The chain combines TRBV4-2 with TRBJ1-4; D unclear. The CDR3 contains 16 residues. Trimming took 0 bases from V and 5 from J, leaving 13 bases between them. The germline gives CDR1 LGHNA, CDR2 YNFKEQ. CDR3: CASSQDPVFANEKLFF. CDR3 DNA: TGTGCCAGCAGCCAAGATCCCGTCTTTGCGAATGAAAAACTGTTTTTT.

The J gene is TRBJ2-7, the V gene TRBV4-3, with a possible D match to TRBD2 (6 bases). Deletions cut 0 bases from V and 5 bases from J, with 17 bases between. CDR1 is LGHNA and CDR2 is YSLEER in the germline V gene. The CDR3 spans 16 residues. The CDR3 nucleotides read TGCGCCAGCAGCCAAGATGGGGGGACGCTACCGGACGAGCAGTACTTC. Protein: CASSQDGGTLPDEQYF.

The chain couples TRBV28 to TRBJ2-6, with 7 bases lining up with TRBD1. J gave up 4 bases and V 5 bases, and 11 bases lay outside the gene matches. Germline V CDR1 and CDR2: MDHEN, SYDVKM. The CDR3 spans 17 residues. CDR3 region: CASSTGEAKFGANVLTF. The CDR3 DNA is TGTGCCAGCAGTACAGGGGAAGCGAAGTTCGGGGCCAACGTCCTGACTTTC.

This chain uses TRBV19 with TRBJ1-1; no clear D gene. CDR1 and CDR2 from the germline V gene are LNHDA and SQIVND (reference sequence). The V end was cut by 2 bases, the J end by 1 base, with 5 bases between. This CDR3 contains 13 residues. The CDR3 protein is CASSIWANTEAFF. CDR3 sequence (DNA): TGTGCCAGTAGTATATGGGCGAACACTGAAGCTTTCTTT.

The chain has TRBV5-8 and TRBJ1-5, with 10 bases fitting TRBD1. The V gene end was trimmed by 4 bases and the J gene end by 7 bases; junction bases not matched to a gene: 8. The CDR3 is 15 residues long. CDR1 and CDR2 from the germline V gene are SGHTS and YDEGEE. The CDR3 loop reads CASSRRQGADQPQHF. Here the CDR3 DNA reads TGTGCCAGCAGCAGACGACAGGGGGCGGACCAGCCCCAGCATTTT.